The clone carrying this T cell receptor beta chain showed up many times. Antigen specificity is unknown. The data belong to a study of neurological immune-mediated disorders. General study findings and limits: TCR-beta repertoires seemed private in all groups, with no expanded CDR3 amino acid sequences shared. The greatest degree of TCR clonal expansion was observed in HTLV-1-associated myelopathy, with the lowest in multiple sclerosis, below that of healthy controls.

TCRdb re-called the 5' RACE reads through MiXCR, storing one row per CDR3 protein. This table holds tens of thousands of distinct CDR3 sequences, 10% to 13% found once. The CDR3 consists of 15 residues. Trimming took 1 base from V and 0 from J, leaving 13 bases between them. Germline values: CDR1 DFQATT, CDR2 SNEGSKA (reference sequence). The clonotype comes from a woman under 40 with HTLV-1-associated myelopathy (HAM/TSP). Sequencing input: PBMCs. The chain uses TRBV20-1 and TRBJ2-7; D is possibly TRBD1 or TRBD2 (5 bases each). Here the CDR3 DNA reads TGCAGTGCTAGAGGAAGGGACGGTACCTCCTACGAGCAGTACTTC. This sequence encodes CSARGRDGTSYEQYF.